Listed below are T cell receptor beta chains from one sample, sequenced in a study of T cell responses to AZD1222 COVID-19 vaccine. The repertoire was sequenced with immunoSEQ multiplex PCR; TCRdb's copy has only in-frame clones and lacks some. The data contain more than 95,000 clones, 90% of them singletons. Sequenced here: peripheral blood, sampled on day 0 of AZD1222 vaccination. Source of these receptors: an adult in good health. Each CDR3 is given with its conserved first and last residue. The order of the fields is clone size, V gene, D gene, J gene, CDR3 DNA, CDR3 protein. D genes are given only for firm matches. Expanded clones get a size class; other rows say once, few or many, or leave the size out.

clone_size: once; v_call: TRBV7-3; d_call: .; j_call: TRBJ2-3; cdr3_nt: TGTGCCAGCAGCTTAGTTGGCGGCACAGATACGCAGTATTTT; cdr3_aa: CASSLVGGTDTQYF
clone_size: .; v_call: TRBV5-1; d_call: .; j_call: TRBJ2-5; cdr3_nt: TGCGCCAGCAGCTTGGCCGCGGCACCTCAAGAGACCCAGTACTTC; cdr3_aa: CASSLAAAPQETQYF
clone_size: .; v_call: TRBV27; d_call: .; j_call: TRBJ1-3; cdr3_nt: TGTGCCAGCAGTTTATCAGCAGGGGCTGGAAACACCATATATTTT; cdr3_aa: CASSLSAGAGNTIYF
clone_size: .; v_call: TRBV29-1; d_call: .; j_call: TRBJ2-2; cdr3_nt: TGCAGCGCCAGAGGGGGTACCGGGGAGCTGTTTTTT; cdr3_aa: CSARGGTGELFF
clone_size: .; v_call: TRBV4-1; d_call: TRBD2; j_call: TRBJ2-3; cdr3_nt: TGCGCCAGCAGCCCAACCAGGAGCGGGAGAGATACGCAGTATTTT; cdr3_aa: CASSPTRSGRDTQYF
clone_size: .; v_call: TRBV10-2; d_call: .; j_call: TRBJ1-5; cdr3_nt: TGCGCCAGCAGTGAGCAGGGATCTCGACAGCCCCAGCATTTT; cdr3_aa: CASSEQGSRQPQHF
clone_size: .; v_call: TRBV27; d_call: .; j_call: TRBJ1-1; cdr3_nt: TGTGCCAGCAGTTCCTTACTTCGGGGGGCAGCTTTCTTT; cdr3_aa: CASSSLLRGAAFF
clone_size: .; v_call: TRBV6-5; d_call: .; j_call: TRBJ2-2; cdr3_nt: TGTGCCAGCAGAAGGAACACCGGGGAGCTGTTTTTT; cdr3_aa: CASRRNTGELFF
clone_size: few; v_call: TRBV29-1; d_call: .; j_call: TRBJ1-5; cdr3_nt: TGCAGCGTTGAATGGGGCCTGCGGCGGTCGCTCGGACAGCCCCAGCATTTT; cdr3_aa: CSVEWGLRRSLGQPQHF
clone_size: .; v_call: TRBV2; d_call: .; j_call: TRBJ1-2; cdr3_nt: TGTGCCTCCCCTGGGGGGTTGCGCGGCTACACCTTC; cdr3_aa: CASPGGLRGYTF
clone_size: .; v_call: TRBV28; d_call: TRBD1; j_call: TRBJ1-4; cdr3_nt: TGTGCCAGCAGTTTACAGGGGGGTAATGAAAAACTGTTTTTT; cdr3_aa: CASSLQGGNEKLFF
clone_size: few; v_call: TRBV5-1; d_call: TRBD1; j_call: TRBJ2-2; cdr3_nt: TGCGCCAGCAGCCTGTCCACCGGGGACAGAAACACCGGGGAGCTGTTTTTT; cdr3_aa: CASSLSTGDRNTGELFF
clone_size: .; v_call: TRBV28; d_call: .; j_call: TRBJ2-2; cdr3_nt: TGTGCCACCGGAGGCAGGGACACCGGGGAGCTGTTTTTT; cdr3_aa: CATGGRDTGELFF
clone_size: once; v_call: TRBV7-9; d_call: TRBD1; j_call: TRBJ2-7; cdr3_nt: TGTGCCAGCAGCCAACGGACAGGGGTCGACGAGCAGTACTTC; cdr3_aa: CASSQRTGVDEQYF
clone_size: .; v_call: TRBV19; d_call: TRBD1; j_call: TRBJ1-1; cdr3_nt: TGTGCCGCAGGGGGCAGGCAGAACACTGAAGCTTTCTTT; cdr3_aa: CAAGGRQNTEAFF
clone_size: .; v_call: TRBV11-2; d_call: .; j_call: TRBJ1-3; cdr3_nt: TGTGCCAGCAGCGGCAGGGTAACCTCTGGAAACACCATATATTTT; cdr3_aa: CASSGRVTSGNTIYF
clone_size: few; v_call: TRBV12-3/TRBV12-4; d_call: .; j_call: TRBJ1-5; cdr3_nt: TGTGCCAGCAGTTTAAGGGAGAATCAGCCCCAGCATTTT; cdr3_aa: CASSLRENQPQHF
clone_size: .; v_call: TRBV9; d_call: .; j_call: TRBJ1-2; cdr3_nt: TGTGCCAGCAGCGTAGGCCAGGGGAGCTATGGCTACACCTTC; cdr3_aa: CASSVGQGSYGYTF
clone_size: .; v_call: TRBV7-3; d_call: .; j_call: TRBJ2-6; cdr3_nt: TGTGCCAGCAGCTTAGGTGCAACCGGGGCCAACGTCCTGACTTTC; cdr3_aa: CASSLGATGANVLTF
clone_size: .; v_call: TRBV6-5; d_call: TRBD2; j_call: TRBJ2-7; cdr3_nt: TGTGCCAGCAGTTACTCGGGACTAGCCCACGAGCAGTACTTC; cdr3_aa: CASSYSGLAHEQYF
clone_size: few; v_call: TRBV6-2/TRBV6-3; d_call: .; j_call: TRBJ2-7; cdr3_nt: TGTGCCAGCAGTCGACTAGCCTACGAGCAGTACTTC; cdr3_aa: CASSRLAYEQYF
clone_size: .; v_call: TRBV6-1; d_call: .; j_call: TRBJ1-1; cdr3_nt: TGTGCCAGCAGTGAAGCGCTTGTAGGGATCCTTAATGAAGCTTTCTTT; cdr3_aa: CASSEALVGILNEAFF
clone_size: .; v_call: TRBV19; d_call: .; j_call: TRBJ1-1; cdr3_nt: TGTGCCAGTAGTATTTACACTGAAGCTTTCTTT; cdr3_aa: CASSIYTEAFF
clone_size: .; v_call: TRBV4-3; d_call: TRBD1; j_call: TRBJ1-2; cdr3_nt: TGCGCCAGCGGCCCGGGCCCAGGGGGCTATGGCTACACCTTC; cdr3_aa: CASGPGPGGYGYTF
clone_size: .; v_call: TRBV7-2; d_call: TRBD2; j_call: TRBJ2-7; cdr3_nt: TGTGCCAGCAGCTCTACTAGCGGAAGCTCCTACGAGCAGTACTTC; cdr3_aa: CASSSTSGSSYEQYF
clone_size: .; v_call: TRBV6-1; d_call: .; j_call: TRBJ1-5; cdr3_nt: TGTGCCAGCAGTGAAGCGGGGGGGGTCAATCAGCCCCAGCATTTT; cdr3_aa: CASSEAGGVNQPQHF
clone_size: .; v_call: TRBV24-1; d_call: TRBD2; j_call: TRBJ2-1; cdr3_nt: TGTGCCACCGGGGGGACTAGCGGGAGCAAGGAGCAGTTCTTC; cdr3_aa: CATGGTSGSKEQFF
clone_size: .; v_call: TRBV7-9; d_call: .; j_call: TRBJ2-1; cdr3_nt: TGTGCCAGCAGCCCAGGGCAGTCCAACTACAATGAGCAGTTCTTC; cdr3_aa: CASSPGQSNYNEQFF